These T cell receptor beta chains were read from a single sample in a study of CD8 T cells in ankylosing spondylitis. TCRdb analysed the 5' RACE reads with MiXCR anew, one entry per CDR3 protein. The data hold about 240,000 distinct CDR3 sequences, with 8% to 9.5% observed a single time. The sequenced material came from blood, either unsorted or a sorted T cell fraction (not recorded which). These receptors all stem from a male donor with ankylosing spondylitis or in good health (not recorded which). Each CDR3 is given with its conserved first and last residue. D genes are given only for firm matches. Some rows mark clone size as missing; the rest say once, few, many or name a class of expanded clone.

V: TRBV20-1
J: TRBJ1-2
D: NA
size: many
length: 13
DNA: TGCAGTGCTAGTACAGGGAACAACTATGGCTACACCTTC
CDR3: CSASTGNNYGYTF

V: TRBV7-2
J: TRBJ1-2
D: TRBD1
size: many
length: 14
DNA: TGTGCCAGCAGCTCCGGGACAGGGATTCCGGGCTACACCTTC
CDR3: CASSSGTGIPGYTF

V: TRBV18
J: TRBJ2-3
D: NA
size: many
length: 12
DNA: TGTGCCAGCTCACCGGAGACAGATACGCAGTATTTT
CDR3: CASSPETDTQYF

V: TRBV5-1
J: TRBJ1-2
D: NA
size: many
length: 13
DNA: TGCGCCAGCAGCTCCCTCGGGGGTTATGGCTACACCTTC
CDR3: CASSSLGGYGYTF

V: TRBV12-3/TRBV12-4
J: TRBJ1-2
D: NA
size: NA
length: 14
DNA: TGTGCCAGCAGTTTCCTTCGGGGGGCGGATGGCTACACCTTC
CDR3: CASSFLRGADGYTF

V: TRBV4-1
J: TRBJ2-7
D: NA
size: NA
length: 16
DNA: TGCGCCAGCAGCCAAGATTGGGTGAGAAGCTCCTACGAGCAGTACTTC
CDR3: CASSQDWVRSSYEQYF

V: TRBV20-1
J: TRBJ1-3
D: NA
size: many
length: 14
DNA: TGCAGTGCGAAACGGATCTCCTCTGGAAACACCATATATTTT
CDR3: CSAKRISSGNTIYF

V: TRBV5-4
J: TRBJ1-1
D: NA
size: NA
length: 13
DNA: TGTGCCAGCAGCTTGGGGGGGTTCACTGAAGCTTTCTTT
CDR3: CASSLGGFTEAFF

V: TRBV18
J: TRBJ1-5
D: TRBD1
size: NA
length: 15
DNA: TGTGCCAGCTCACCCGGGACAGGGGTACGTCAGCCCCAGCATTTT
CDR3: CASSPGTGVRQPQHF

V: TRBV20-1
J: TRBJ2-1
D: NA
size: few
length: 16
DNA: TGCAGTGCTAGAGCCCGGACGGAGGGGGGTAGGGATGAGCAGTTCTTC
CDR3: CSARARTEGGRDEQFF

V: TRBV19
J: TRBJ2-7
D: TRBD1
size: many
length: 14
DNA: TGTGCCAGTAGTATACAGGGGGACTCCTACGAGCAGTACTTC
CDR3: CASSIQGDSYEQYF

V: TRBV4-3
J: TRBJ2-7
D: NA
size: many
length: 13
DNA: TGCGCCAGCAGCCCCTCCTTTAAAGCCGAGCAGTACTTC
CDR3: CASSPSFKAEQYF

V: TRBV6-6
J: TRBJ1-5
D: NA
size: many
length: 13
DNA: TGTGCCAGCAGTTACGGAGGGAATCAGCCCCAGCATTTT
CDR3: CASSYGGNQPQHF

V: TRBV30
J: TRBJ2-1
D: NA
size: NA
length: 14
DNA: TGTGCCTGGAGTCCACAGGTGGGCTACAATGAGCAGTTCTTC
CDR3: CAWSPQVGYNEQFF

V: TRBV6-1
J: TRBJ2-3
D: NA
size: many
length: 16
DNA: TGTGCCAGCCGGCCGGGAGACCGCGCTAGCACAGATACGCAGTATTTT
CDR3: CASRPGDRASTDTQYF

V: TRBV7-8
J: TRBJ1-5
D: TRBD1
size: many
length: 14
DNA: TGTGCCAGCAGCTCATTAACAGGGGCCAGGGCCCAGCATTTT
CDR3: CASSSLTGARAQHF

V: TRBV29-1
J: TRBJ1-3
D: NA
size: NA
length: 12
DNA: TGCAGCGTTGAAGGACCGGCGGACACCATATATTTT
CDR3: CSVEGPADTIYF

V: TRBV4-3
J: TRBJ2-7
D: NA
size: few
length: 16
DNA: TGCGCCAGCAGCACCGACCCACCGCCAGGCGTCCACGAGCAGTACTTC
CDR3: CASSTDPPPGVHEQYF

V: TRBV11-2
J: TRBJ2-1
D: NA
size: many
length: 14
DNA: TGTGCCAGCAGCCCCATCCACGGCTACAATGAGCAGTTCTTC
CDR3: CASSPIHGYNEQFF

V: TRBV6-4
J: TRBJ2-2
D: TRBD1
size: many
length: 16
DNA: TGTGCCAGCAGTGCAGGACAGGACGACTACACCGGGGAGCTGTTTTTT
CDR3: CASSAGQDDYTGELFF

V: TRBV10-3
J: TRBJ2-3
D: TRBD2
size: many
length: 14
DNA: TGTGCCATCAGTGAGTCGAGCGGGAGGACTACGCAGTATTTT
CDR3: CAISESSGRTTQYF

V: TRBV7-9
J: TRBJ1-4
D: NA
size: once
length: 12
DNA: TGTGCCAGCAGCTTAGAGGGCGCAGGGCGATTTTTT
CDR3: CASSLEGAGRFF

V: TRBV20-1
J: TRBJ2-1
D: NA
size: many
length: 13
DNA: TGCAGTGCTACGGAGATGGCCTACAATGAGCAGTTCTTC
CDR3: CSATEMAYNEQFF

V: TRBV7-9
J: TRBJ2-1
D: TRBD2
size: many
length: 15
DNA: TGTGCCAGCAGCTTCGGGCGGGAGGGCCACAATGAGCAGTTCTTC
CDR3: CASSFGREGHNEQFF

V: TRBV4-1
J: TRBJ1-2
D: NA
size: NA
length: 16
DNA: TGCGCCAGCAGCCGCCCCGGACGACCGGGGGACTATGGCTACACCTTC
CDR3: CASSRPGRPGDYGYTF

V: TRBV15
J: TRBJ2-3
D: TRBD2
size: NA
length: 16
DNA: TGTGCCACCAGCGCCATGGCTAGCGGGAGCACAGATACGCAGTATTTT
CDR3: CATSAMASGSTDTQYF

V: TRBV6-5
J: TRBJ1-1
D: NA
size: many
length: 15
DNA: TGTGCCAGCAGTTATCAGGGACAAGGGAGCACTGAAGCTTTCTTT
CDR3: CASSYQGQGSTEAFF

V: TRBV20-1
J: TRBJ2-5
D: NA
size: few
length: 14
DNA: TGCAGTGCTAGAAGTCCCAGCCCCCCGGGGACCCAGTACTTC
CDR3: CSARSPSPPGTQYF

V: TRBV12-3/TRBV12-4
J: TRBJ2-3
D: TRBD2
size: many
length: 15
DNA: TGTGCCAGCAGTCCCGGGGGGGCTAGCACAGATACGCAGTATTTT
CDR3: CASSPGGASTDTQYF

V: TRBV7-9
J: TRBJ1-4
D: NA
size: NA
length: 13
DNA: TGTGCCAGCAGCCCCTGGGACACCGAAAAACTGTTTTTT
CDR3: CASSPWDTEKLFF

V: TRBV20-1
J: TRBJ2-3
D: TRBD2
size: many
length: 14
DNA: TGCAGTGCCTTAGCGGGATCTAGCACAGATACGCAGTATTTT
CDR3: CSALAGSSTDTQYF

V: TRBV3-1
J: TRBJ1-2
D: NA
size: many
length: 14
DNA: TGTGCCAGCAGCCAAGAAACCCCTGAGGACGGCTACACCTTC
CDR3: CASSQETPEDGYTF

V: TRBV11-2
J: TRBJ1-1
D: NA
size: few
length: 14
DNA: TGTGCCAGCAGCCCTTTTCCCGGGAACACTGAAGCTTTCTTT
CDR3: CASSPFPGNTEAFF

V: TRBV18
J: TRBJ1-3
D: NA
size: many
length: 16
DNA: TGTGCCAGCTCACCACAGGACGGGAACTCTGGAAACACCATATATTTT
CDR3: CASSPQDGNSGNTIYF

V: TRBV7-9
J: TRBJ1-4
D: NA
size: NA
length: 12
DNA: TGTGCCAGCAGCTCGAGGGGCATGGAACTGTTTTTT
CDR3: CASSSRGMELFF

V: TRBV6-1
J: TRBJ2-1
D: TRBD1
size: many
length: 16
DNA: TGTGCCAGCAGCAAGACAGGGGGCGAGGCCTACAATGAGCAGTTCTTC
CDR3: CASSKTGGEAYNEQFF

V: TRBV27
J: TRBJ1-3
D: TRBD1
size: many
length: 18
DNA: TGTGCCAGCACCCAAGGGCAGGGGGCCTACCCCTCTGGAAACACCATATATTTT
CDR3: CASTQGQGAYPSGNTIYF

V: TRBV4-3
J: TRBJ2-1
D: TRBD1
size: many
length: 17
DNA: TGCGCCAGCAGCCAAGCCGGGACAGGGGGTATCTACAATGAGCAGTTCTTC
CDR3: CASSQAGTGGIYNEQFF

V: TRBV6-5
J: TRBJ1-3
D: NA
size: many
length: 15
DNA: TGTGCCAGCAGCTACGACAGACCACCCGGAAACACCATATATTTT
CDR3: CASSYDRPPGNTIYF

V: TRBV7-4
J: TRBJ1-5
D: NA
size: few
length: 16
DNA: TGTGCCAGCAGCTTAGGGCAGGGTGGAGTGGGTCAGCCCCAGCATTTT
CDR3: CASSLGQGGVGQPQHF

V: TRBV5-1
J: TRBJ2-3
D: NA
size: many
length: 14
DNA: TGCGCCAGCAGCCATGGGACGCCGACAGATACGCAGTATTTT
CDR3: CASSHGTPTDTQYF

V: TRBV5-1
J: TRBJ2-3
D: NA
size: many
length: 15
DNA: TGCGCCAGCAGCTTGGTGAGCGGACGCACAGATACGCAGTATTTT
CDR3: CASSLVSGRTDTQYF

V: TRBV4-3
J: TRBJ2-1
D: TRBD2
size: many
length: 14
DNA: TGCGCCAGCATACTAGCGGGAGGGCCAGCCGAGCAGTTCTTC
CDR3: CASILAGGPAEQFF

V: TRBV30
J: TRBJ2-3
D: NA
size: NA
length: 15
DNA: TGTGCCTGGAGTGTATCCGGGGGCTACACAGATACGCAGTATTTT
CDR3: CAWSVSGGYTDTQYF

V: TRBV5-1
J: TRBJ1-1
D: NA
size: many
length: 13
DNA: TGCGCCAGCAGCCCGACCCTTGCCACTGAAGCTTTCTTT
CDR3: CASSPTLATEAFF

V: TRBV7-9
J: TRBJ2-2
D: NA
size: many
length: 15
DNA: TGTGCCAGCAGCTTCTCCCGGGGAGGCACCGGGGAGCTGTTTTTT
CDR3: CASSFSRGGTGELFF

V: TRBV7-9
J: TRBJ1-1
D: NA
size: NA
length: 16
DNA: TGTGCCAGCAGCTCCACCGGGACCGAGAGGGACACTGAAGCTTTCTTT
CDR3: CASSSTGTERDTEAFF

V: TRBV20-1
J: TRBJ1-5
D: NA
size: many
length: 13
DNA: TGCAGTGCTCGCGACAGTGTTAATCAGCCCCAGCATTTT
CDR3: CSARDSVNQPQHF

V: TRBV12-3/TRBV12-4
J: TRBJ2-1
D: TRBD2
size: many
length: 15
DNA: TGTGCCAGCACCCCGGGGGGGCTCTCCTACAATGAGCAGTTCTTC
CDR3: CASTPGGLSYNEQFF

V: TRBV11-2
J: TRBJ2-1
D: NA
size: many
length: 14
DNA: TGTGCCAGCAGCTTATCCGGGGTCTACAATGAGCAGTTCTTC
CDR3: CASSLSGVYNEQFF

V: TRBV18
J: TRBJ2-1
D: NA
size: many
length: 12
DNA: TGTGCCAGCTCACCGATGAGGGATGAGCAGTTCTTC
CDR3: CASSPMRDEQFF

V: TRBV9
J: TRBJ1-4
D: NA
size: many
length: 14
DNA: TGTGCCAGCAGCGTACAGCAAAAACCTGAAAAACTGTTTTTT
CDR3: CASSVQQKPEKLFF

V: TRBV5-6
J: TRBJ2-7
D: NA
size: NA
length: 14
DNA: TGTGCCAGCAGCCGTGTTATTTCGGCCTGGGAGCAGTACTTC
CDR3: CASSRVISAWEQYF

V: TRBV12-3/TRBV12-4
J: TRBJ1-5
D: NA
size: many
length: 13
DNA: TGTGCCAGCAGTTCGACAGGTTCAGGGCCCCAGCATTTT
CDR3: CASSSTGSGPQHF

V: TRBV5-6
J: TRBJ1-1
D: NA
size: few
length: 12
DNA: TGTGCCAGCAGCTTACGGGATACTGAAGCTTTCTTT
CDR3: CASSLRDTEAFF